The entry that follows covers one T cell receptor (beta chain) sequence. This clonotype appeared many times. Its antigen has not been determined. It has no much larger one-base neighbor in the sample; base qualities were not kept. This sample's treatment or condition label indicates: live attenuated yellow fever vaccine strain. A standard Ficoll-Paque protocol was used to isolate PBMCs from peripheral blood. Dynabeads CD4 and CD8 positive selection kits were used to isolate CD4 and CD8 T-cell fractions. RNA was extracted with TriZol from bulk PBMCs, CD4 and CD8 fractions, and dextramer-positive and dextramer-negative fractions. TCR cDNA was made using 5'RACE template switching, a step that added a universal primer site and unique molecular identifiers. cDNA synthesis was primed from both the TCR alpha and TCR beta constant segments. Library amplification used two PCR steps, and the second PCR step added sample barcodes and sequencing adapters. Libraries were sequenced on Illumina HiSeq 2500 (2x100 bp) or NovaSeq (2x150 bp). On the study's bioinformatics: Reads were demultiplexed and collapsed into UMI consensus sequences with MIGEC, and V(D)J alignment was performed with MiXCR. Using edgeR on replicate PBMC samples, clonotypes were called vaccine-responding if FDR was below 0.01 and the log2 fold change was above 5 up to day 15. Each bulk clonotype was labeled CD4 or CD8 based on which sequenced repertoire, CD4 or CD8, contained the clonotype at higher abundance. TCRdb trimmed the raw reads at Q25, called clones with MiXCR and kept productive beta chains. Here each entry gathers all rows of one CDR3 protein and keeps the most common genes and DNA. The authors' filters were not applied to this entry. The sample table lists about 53,000 distinct CDR3 sequences, around 7% of them with a count of one. The top ten hold less than 45% of the sample.

This entry belongs to a study of T cells after yellow fever vaccination (dated by TCRdb to between 2018 and 2021). Background for the entire study: Libraries from fractions with low cell numbers were prepared with the SMART-Seq v4 Ultra Low Input RNA kit. Bulk TCR alpha and beta repertoires were sequenced longitudinally to track T-cell clones before and after primary and booster YFV17D yellow fever vaccination. Two healthy male donors made up the cohort, one aged 18 to 30 years and the other aged 30 to 40 years. Blood was collected at multiple timepoints before and after primary and secondary immunization, and bulk PBMC replicates and cell subsets were isolated. Results the study describes overall, beyond this receptor: After the booster, most of the clones that had expanded following primary vaccination were detected again (almost 98% of CD4 and 88% of CD8), which suggests that memory was broadly maintained. Only a couple of donors were included in the study, so the extent to which the findings can be generalized is limited. A small fraction of clonotypes appeared in both the CD4 and CD8 compartments, likely as a result of convergent recombination. Computational filtering was needed because FACS-sorted repertoires could contain abundant contaminating clonotypes from the bulk population. The secondary T-cell response was found to be weaker but faster than the primary response, with a peak reached on day 5 rather than on day 15.

The CDR3 numbers 12 residues from cysteine through phenylalanine. CDR3 DNA is the only sequence kept; it has 36 bases, read in frame from the first base. The CDR1 and CDR2 encoded by the germline V gene (reference sequence) are SEHNR and FQNEAQ. V lost 6 bases and J lost 0 bases; the stretch between them is 5 bases long. The receptor was isolated from a man between 18 and 29 years old who received the YFV17D yellow fever vaccine. The chain employs TRBV7-9 and TRBJ1-1; no D gene is confidently identified. Sequenced here: CD8+ T cells sorted from PBMCs, sampled on the day of the first yellow fever vaccination. The CDR3 reads CASRDLNTEAFF. At the DNA level, the sequence is TGTGCCAGCAGGGATTTGAACACTGAAGCTTTCTTT.